These T cell receptor beta chains were read from a single sample in a study of shared clonotypes between healthy human individuals. The table came from immunoSEQ multiplex PCR; TCRdb's copy has only in-frame clones and leaves some out. This table has about 600,000 clones, less than 98% appearing once. Sequencing was carried out using naive CD4+ T cells sorted from blood. All receptors come from a woman aged 25 to 39 in good health. The CDR3 runs from the conserved cysteine through the conserved F or W. The D gene is left open where the match is weak. Rows give clone size only sometimes, using once, few, many, or a class for an expanded clone.

V gene	J gene	clone size	D gene	CDR3 DNA	CDR3 protein
TRBV2	TRBJ1-2	once	-	TGTGCCAGCAAGTCGGACGGGGGGTCTAACTATGGCTACACCTTC	CASKSDGGSNYGYTF
TRBV6-1	TRBJ2-5	-	-	TGTGCCAGCGCCTCCCCGGAGACCCAGTACTTC	CASASPETQYF
TRBV5-1	TRBJ2-2	once	TRBD2	TGCGCCAGCAGCTCACTAGCGGGGGACACCGGGGAGCTGTTTTTT	CASSSLAGDTGELFF
TRBV23-1	TRBJ2-2	-	TRBD2	TGCGCCAGCAGTCCGAGACTAGCGGGAAATACCGGGGAGCTGTTTTTT	CASSPRLAGNTGELFF
TRBV13	TRBJ2-2	-	TRBD1	TGTGCCAGCAGCTTAGAGAGACAGGGGGCCGGGGAGCTGTTTTTT	CASSLERQGAGELFF
TRBV28	TRBJ2-7	-	TRBD2	TGTGCCAGCAGTTTATTTCTAGCGGGAGGTTACATCACAGAGCAGTACTTC	CASSLFLAGGYITEQYF
TRBV20-1	TRBJ2-7	once	-	TGCAGTGCTGGTGGGGAGTACGAGCAGTACTTC	CSAGGEYEQYF
TRBV5-1	TRBJ2-7	once	-	TGCGCCAGCAGCTTAATCCAGGGAGAGCAGTACTTC	CASSLIQGEQYF
TRBV7-2	TRBJ1-6	-	TRBD1	TGTGCCAGCAGCTTAGGACAGGGGGGTTCACCCCTCCACTTT	CASSLGQGGSPLHF
TRBV5-1	TRBJ2-3	-	-	TGCGCCAGCAGCTTGTCCGGCGCGGGACCCACCCTGGGCACAGATACGCAGTATTTT	CASSLSGAGPTLGTDTQYF
TRBV6-6	TRBJ1-1	-	-	TGTGCCAGCAGTTACTTTGAACAGGGATTCACTGAAGCTTTCTTT	CASSYFEQGFTEAFF
TRBV5-1	TRBJ1-1	-	TRBD1	TGCGCCAGCAGCTTGGCGAGACAGGGGGACACTGAAGCTTTCTTT	CASSLARQGDTEAFF
TRBV9	TRBJ2-7	-	TRBD1	TGTGCCAGCAGCACTGGACAGGGCCTAGGCGAGCAGTACTTC	CASSTGQGLGEQYF
TRBV28	TRBJ2-3	-	-	TGTGCCAGCAGTCTGTGGGGTTCTAGCACAGATACGCAGTATTTT	CASSLWGSSTDTQYF
TRBV28	TRBJ1-3	-	-	TGTGCCAGCAGTCCTCTCCCGACAGCCGCTGGAAACACCATATATTTT	CASSPLPTAAGNTIYF
TRBV27	TRBJ1-1	-	-	TGTGCCAGCACTTTTGGGGGGGGCCGGACGGCCACTGAAGCTTTCTTT	CASTFGGGRTATEAFF
TRBV28	TRBJ2-7	-	TRBD1	TGTGCCAGCAGTATAACGGGACAGGGTATGTACGAGCAGTACTTC	CASSITGQGMYEQYF
TRBV28	TRBJ2-1	-	TRBD2	TGTGCCAGCAGTCAACTAGCGGGACGTCCAAATGAGCAGTTCTTC	CASSQLAGRPNEQFF
TRBV5-5	TRBJ2-7	-	TRBD2	TGTGCCAGCAGCTTTAGCGGGACCCCTGGCGAGCAGTACTTC	CASSFSGTPGEQYF
TRBV19	TRBJ1-1	-	-	TGTGCCAGTAGTCCCCTCGGGCGGAGACTGAACACTGAAGCTTTCTTT	CASSPLGRRLNTEAFF
TRBV11-2	TRBJ2-2	-	TRBD2	TGTGCCAGCAGCTTACTTCTAGCGGATGACACCGGGGAGCTGTTTTTT	CASSLLLADDTGELFF
TRBV2	TRBJ2-3	-	-	TGTGCCAGCAGTGGGGATCCGGATACGCAGTATTTT	CASSGDPDTQYF
TRBV7-9	TRBJ2-7	-	TRBD2	TGTGCCAGCAGCTTAGGGTGGGAGGGACTAGCGAACGGCGAGCAGTACTTC	CASSLGWEGLANGEQYF
TRBV5-1	TRBJ2-1	once	-	TGCGCCAGCAGCTTGGGACACCGATTGGGCAATGAGCAGTTCTTC	CASSLGHRLGNEQFF
TRBV18	TRBJ1-1	once	-	TGTGCCAGCTCACCAGAGGAAATGAACACTGAAGCTTTCTTT	CASSPEEMNTEAFF
TRBV6-6	TRBJ1-1	once	-	TGTGCCAGCAGATCCGAGAGGAAGAACACTGAAGCTTTCTTT	CASRSERKNTEAFF
TRBV19	TRBJ1-4	-	-	TGTGCCAGTAGTCCCCGGGCGGGGGTTAATGAAAAACTGTTTTTT	CASSPRAGVNEKLFF
TRBV7-2	TRBJ2-1	-	-	TGTGCCAGCAGCAAAGGCCTCTTGCGGACCGTCCGCTACAATGAGCAGTTCTTC	CASSKGLLRTVRYNEQFF
TRBV28	TRBJ2-1	-	-	TGTGCCAGCAGTTTAGGTCCTCGTTACAATGAGCAGTTCTTC	CASSLGPRYNEQFF
TRBV19	TRBJ2-5	-	-	TGTGCCAGTAAGACGGCCGGGTCCCCCCAAGAGACCCAGTACTTC	CASKTAGSPQETQYF
TRBV28	TRBJ2-1	-	-	TGTGCCAGCAGTTTGATGGACTCGCGGTCCTACAATGAGCAGTTCTTC	CASSLMDSRSYNEQFF
TRBV11-1	TRBJ2-7	-	-	TGTGCCAGCAGCTTAGTTTCCAACGAGCAGTACTTC	CASSLVSNEQYF
TRBV6-4	TRBJ2-1	-	TRBD1	TGTGCCAGCAGCCAGGTGAGGACAGGGCTCTACAATGAGCAGTTCTTC	CASSQVRTGLYNEQFF
TRBV19	TRBJ2-7	-	TRBD1	TGTGCCAGTAGGAGACAGGGATCTGGTTACGAGCAGTACTTC	CASRRQGSGYEQYF
TRBV18	TRBJ2-1	-	-	TGTGCCAGCTCACCGGGGTTGAGCTCCTACAATGAGCAGTTCTTC	CASSPGLSSYNEQFF
TRBV10-3	TRBJ2-7	-	-	TGTGCCATTAAGGGGGGCCACGAGCAGTACTTC	CAIKGGHEQYF
TRBV29-1	TRBJ2-7	-	-	TGCAGCGTTAAACTGTCCTACGAGCAGTACTTC	CSVKLSYEQYF
TRBV18	TRBJ2-5	-	-	TGTGCCAGCTCACCAATTGAAATAGGACACCGGGAGACCCAGTACTTC	CASSPIEIGHRETQYF
TRBV6-1	TRBJ1-2	-	-	TGTGCCAGCAGTGTCACCGGGACAATCCCTAACTATGGCTACACCTTC	CASSVTGTIPNYGYTF